This T cell receptor (beta chain) is drawn from a study of CD8 T cells in Susac syndrome. Germline CDR1 SQVTM, CDR2 ANQGSEA. V was cut by 1 base and J by 14 bases, with 14 bases left in between. CDR3 length: 12 residues. RNA was extracted with the RNeasy kit, and a quantity of roughly 0.5 to 1 ug was reverse transcribed using random hexamers. It was immunoSEQ multiplex PCR that amplified TCR beta CDR3 across 54 Vbeta and 13 Jbeta. One entry per CDR3 protein results from TCRdb running MiXCR on the immunoSEQ multiplex PCR reads. This sample has around 130,000 distinct CDR3 sequences, with 94% found just once. The T cells that were sequenced for TCR beta were CD8+ and CD4+ cells from blood. Negative isolation yielded the CD8+ and CD4+ T cells, while FACS enriched the TEMRA cells.

The gene calls are TRBV29-1 and TRBJ1-4; D possibly corresponds to TRBD1 (6 bases). This receptor was taken from a human donor in good health. Sequenced input: CD4+ T cells from PBMCs. CDR3 nucleotides: TGCAGCGTTGAAGGGTTCGGACAGCGGCTGTTTTTT. It encodes CSVEGFGQRLFF.